The 11 T cell receptor beta chains reported below all come from one sample, sequenced in a study of spatial heterogeneity in lung cancer (dated by TCRdb to between 2017 and 2020). Sample time point, as interpreted from the label and publication: blood at routine non-recurrence follow-up after resection. Whole RNA extracted from tumor and nontumor lung tissue, or from cryopreserved PBMC samples, was used for TCR sequencing without cell sorting. The library came from 5' RACE. For sequencing, a NextSeq 500 was employed. Starting from the raw public reads, TCRdb applied fastp trimming at Q25, assembled clones with MiXCR and retained in-frame beta chains. Identical CDR3 protein sequences are pooled into one entry, listed with their most common genes and DNA. Counted in this sample were around 110,000 distinct CDR3 sequences; 12% of them appeared once. The ten largest clones add up to 15% to 20% of the sample.

This material consisted of PBMCs, taken at follow-up. These receptor sequences come from a male donor with early-stage non-small cell lung cancer.

This clonotype was picked up a small number of times. This sequence joins TRBV12-3 or TRBV12-4 and TRBJ1-5, with 7 bases matching TRBD1. CDR3 length equals 16 residues. The ends lost 7 bases at V and 4 bases at J; junction bases unmatched: 13. The CDR3 DNA follows: TGTGCCAGCAAAAGGGTCCTAGGACAGGAAAATCAGCCCCAGCATTTT. This sequence encodes CASKRVLGQENQPQHF.

A remark on this clonotype: A read error may produce the germline difference seen at one junction end. The J gene is TRBJ1-1, the V gene TRBV4-3; TRBD1 aligns across 7 bases. This CDR3 is built from 14 residues. CDR1 is LGHNA, CDR2 YSLEER, per germline. CDR3 region: CASSQDHRDRVSLF. CDR3 DNA sequence: TGCGCCAGCAGCCAAGATCACAGAGACAGGGTTAGTCTCTTT.

The rearrangement joins TRBV9 to TRBJ1-4, with D maybe TRBD1 (6 bases). The germline V gene encodes CDR1 SGDLS and CDR2 YYNGEE. V gave up 3 bases and J gave up 5 bases, with 14 bases separating them. This CDR3 contains 15 residues. For the CDR3, the DNA is TGTGCCAGCAGCGCCGAGGACAGCTTCAATGAAAAACTGTTTTTT. It codes for CASSAEDSFNEKLFF.

J is TRBJ2-7 and V is TRBV3-1, with a tentative D call TRBD2 (6 bases). The V end lost 1 base, the J end lost 6 bases, and 13 bases lay between the germline ends. Germline assignment: CDR1 LGHDT and CDR2 YNNKEL (reference sequence). The CDR3 runs to 14 residues. The CDR3, as DNA: TGTGCCAGCAGCCAAGCGGGGGAGACCTCCGAGCAGTACTTC. This sequence encodes CASSQAGETSEQYF.

This clonotype was counted many times. The chain has TRBV5-1 and TRBJ1-1, with a possible D match to TRBD1 (5 bases). This CDR3 spans 15 amino acids. The ends were cut back, 1 base at V and 4 bases at J, with 14 bases in the middle. The germline CDR1 and CDR2 sequences are SGHRS and YFSETQ. The CDR3 protein is CASSLPPGGGTEAFF. The CDR3, as DNA: TGCGCCAGCAGCTTGCCCCCTGGGGGAGGCACTGAAGCTTTCTTT. Combining the CDR3 with reference TRBV5-1 and TRBJ1-1 gives the whole variable domain KAGVTQTPRYLIKTRGQQVTLSCSPISGHRSVSWYQQTPGQGLQFLFEYFSETQRNKGNFPGRFSGRQFSNSRSEMNVSTLELGDSALYLCASSLPPGGGTEAFFGQGTRLTVV.

V gene TRBV9 combines with J gene TRBJ2-3, with D perhaps being TRBD1 or TRBD2 (5 bases each). Germline CDR1 SGDLS, CDR2 YYNGEE. V lost 1 base, J lost 0 bases, and 12 bases lay in between. The CDR3 is 16 amino acids. CDR3 sequence reads: CASSVFPGRSTDTQYF. The DNA of the CDR3 is TGTGCCAGCAGCGTATTCCCGGGGCGTAGCACAGATACGCAGTATTTT.

This clonotype was detected only a few times. The chain links TRBV29-1 to TRBJ1-2; maybe TRBD1 (6 bases). The CDR3 is made up of 13 amino acids. The V gene lost 6 bases and the J gene lost 5 bases, with 16 bases spanning the gap. Germline CDR1 reads SQVTM; CDR2 reads ANQGSEA. CDR3 loop: CSVVDRITYGYTF. Written as DNA, the CDR3 is TGCAGCGTGGTCGACAGGATTACATATGGCTACACCTTC.

By proportion, this clonotype is medium-sized (0.01 to 0.1%). V and J are TRBV10-3 and TRBJ2-4, with D perhaps TRBD1 (5 bases). Looked up from germline, CDR1 is ENHRY and CDR2 is SYGVKD. CDR3 length equals 15 residues. The V end lost 2 bases, the J end lost 0 bases, and 8 bases lay between the germline ends. The CDR3 loop is CAISEPGLAKNIQYF. CDR3 bases: TGTGCCATCAGTGAGCCAGGGCTAGCCAAAAACATTCAGTACTTC.

The sample holds a few counts of this clonotype. The chain employs TRBV5-1 and TRBJ1-1, with 10 bases matching TRBD1. This CDR3 is 17 amino acids long. J gave up 0 bases and V 4 bases, and 9 bases lay outside the gene matches. Germline-derived CDR1 and CDR2 are SGHRS and YFSETQ. The CDR3 sequence: CASSLRDRGLLNTEAFF. In nucleotides, the CDR3 is TGCGCCAGCAGCCTGCGGGACAGGGGCCTTCTGAACACTGAAGCTTTCTTT.

DNA of the CDR3: TGTGCCAGCATGGCGGGCTCTGGGGCCAACGTCCTGACTTTC. Amino acid sequence: CASMAGSGANVLTF. The chain uses TRBV3-1 and TRBJ2-6; a weak D match, TRBD2 (5 bases). Germline V gene sequence: CDR1 LGHDT, CDR2 YNNKEL (reference sequence). V lost 7 bases and J lost 0, with 7 bases in between. This CDR3 spans 14 amino acids.

The chain has TRBV7-9 and TRBJ1-4; no clear D. Trimming left V 0 bases short and J 8 bases short, with 10 bases between. The CDR3 runs 14 residues. The V gene's germline CDR1 is SEHNR and CDR2 FQNEAQ (reference sequence). The DNA of the CDR3 is TGTGCCAGCAGCTTAGCGCAGTCGAGCGAAAAACTGTTTTTT. This translates into CASSLAQSSEKLFF. The variable domain in full, completed from reference TRBV7-9 and TRBJ1-4, reads DTGVSQNPRHKITKRGQNVTFRCDPISEHNRLYWYRQTLGQGPEFLTYFQNEAQLEKSRLLSDRFSAERPKGSFSTLEIQRTEQGDSAMYLCASSLAQSSEKLFFGSGTQLSVL.